This TCR beta chain comes out of a study of T cells in Graves' hyperthyroidism and ophthalmopathy. Amplified TCR beta CDR3 regions came from RNA transcripts. The HTBI primer set was used in a first-round RT-PCR of the TCR CDR3. TCRdb reprocessed the multiplex PCR reads with MiXCR, giving one entry per CDR3 protein. The sample has about 740,000 distinct CDR3 sequences; 14% are singletons. This clonotype appeared many times. An end of the junction differs from the germline gene, which may be a read error. The CDR3 totals 15 residues. Germline-derived CDR1 and CDR2 are SGHRS and YFSETQ. The gene calls are TRBV5-1 and TRBJ2-1; 12 bases align to TRBD2. The material sequenced was blood. This clonotype originated in a woman in her late teens or twenties with Graves' hyperthyroidism. Here the CDR3 DNA reads TGTGCCAGCAGCCTTCTAGCGGGAGGGTACAATGAGCAGTTCTTC. This sequence encodes CASSLLAGGYNEQFF.